What follows are 21 T cell receptor beta chains derived from one specimen sequenced in a study of blood T cells in healthy people across ages. A second 7 to 11 cycle PCR used barcoded and J-beta primers. TCRdb reanalysed the 5' RACE reads using MiXCR and keeps one entry per CDR3 protein. The repertoire holds about 1.4 million distinct CDR3 sequences, with around 55% as singletons. The material sequenced was blood. The receptors were gathered from a man aged 18 to 35 in good health.

The CDR3 here is CASRGAEDTGELFF. Here the CDR3 DNA reads TGTGCCAGCAGGGGAGCGGAAGACACCGGGGAGCTGTTTTTT. The chain links TRBV12-3 or TRBV12-4 to TRBJ2-2; TRBD2 might be the D (5 bases). The CDR3 has 14 residues. V lost 6 bases and J lost 3, with 11 bases in between.

The V call is TRBV11-2, the J call TRBJ2-7, with a possible D match to TRBD1 (6 bases). The J call may be mistaken, given a closer DNA end match to TRBJ2-5. Germline lookup yields CDR1 SGHAT and CDR2 FQNNGV. The CDR3 has 16 amino acids. CDR3 sequence reads: CASSFRGRAGEETQYF. CDR3 in DNA: TGTGCCAGCAGCTTTCGTGGTCGGGCAGGGGAAGAGACCCAGTACTTC.

The V and J genes are TRBV30 and TRBJ1-2, with 7 positions matching TRBD1. CDR1 GTSNPN and CDR2 SVGIG come from the germline V gene (reference sequence). The CDR3 is made up of 13 amino acids. V gave up 3 bases and J gave up 6 bases; unmatched junction bases: 7. CDR3 nucleotide sequence: TGTGCCTGGAGAGAGGGGGCAAGAAATGGCTACACCTTC. Amino acids: CAWREGARNGYTF.

This clonotype has just one count. The chain is built from TRBV6-6 and TRBJ2-7, with TRBD1 matching over 7 bases. Trimming cost V 7 bases and J 1 base; bases outside gene matches: 7. Germline assignment: CDR1 MNHNY and CDR2 SVGAGI (reference sequence). The CDR3 loop spans 14 amino acids. This chain's CDR3 is CASTWDSESYEQYF. CDR3 bases: TGTGCCAGCACGTGGGACAGTGAATCCTACGAGCAGTACTTC.

CDR3: CASSRAVADEQYF. CDR3 bases: TGTGCCAGCAGTCGAGCAGTTGCAGACGAGCAGTACTTC. The chain recombines TRBV12-3 or TRBV12-4 with TRBJ2-1; D call uncertain. The J call is uncertain, as TRBJ2-7 better fits the DNA end. This CDR3 has 13 amino acids.

This CDR3 reads CASSDLPEATNEKLFF. Here the CDR3 DNA reads TGTGCCAGCAGCGACCTTCCAGAGGCAACTAATGAAAAACTGTTTTTT. The genes are TRBV5-6 and TRBJ1-4; no reliable D call. V was trimmed by 4 bases and J by 0 bases, leaving 13 bases between them. CDR3 size: 16 residues. Germline V lookup: CDR1 SGHDT, CDR2 YYEEEE. Looking up the rest from reference TRBV5-6 and TRBJ1-4 gives the full variable domain: DAGVTQSPTHLIKTRGQQVTLRCSPKSGHDTVSWYQQALGQGPQFIFQYYEEEERQRGNFPDRFSGHQFPNYSSELNVNALLLGDSALYLCASSDLPEATNEKLFFGSGTQLSVL.

Only one count was recorded for this clonotype. The chain couples TRBV20-1 to TRBJ2-1; TRBD2 might be the D (7 bases). The CDR3 loop spans 15 amino acids. Trimming took 0 bases from V and 4 from J, leaving 13 bases between them. Germline V lookup: CDR1 DFQATT, CDR2 SNEGSKA (reference sequence). CDR3 residues: CSARERGRYYNEQFF. Here the CDR3 DNA reads TGCAGTGCTAGAGAGCGGGGGCGGTATTACAATGAGCAGTTCTTC.

The chain links TRBV5-1 to TRBJ1-6, with D tentatively TRBD1 (5 bases). CDR1 and CDR2 (germline): SGHRS, YFSETQ. The CDR3 is made up of 18 amino acids. V shed 4 bases and J shed 8 bases, with 25 bases lying between them. The CDR3 bases are TGCGCCAGCAGCGACCACGGGGGGTACAAAGGGGACGATTCACCCCTCCACTTT. This gives the protein CASSDHGGYKGDDSPLHF. The whole variable domain, filled in from reference TRBV5-1 and TRBJ1-6, reads KAGVTQTPRYLIKTRGQQVTLSCSPISGHRSVSWYQQTPGQGLQFLFEYFSETQRNKGNFPGRFSGRQFSNSRSEMNVSTLELGDSALYLCASSDHGGYKGDDSPLHFGNGTRLTVT.

V gene TRBV7-9 combines with J gene TRBJ1-5; the D is unclear. This CDR3 is built from 14 residues. The germline V and J ends were trimmed by 1 base and 8 bases, with 12 bases remaining between them. CDR1 is SEHNR, CDR2 FQNEAQ, per germline (reference sequence). The CDR3 nucleotides read TGTGCCAGCAGCTTAGGACGGCTAAGGGAGCCCCAGCATTTT. The encoded protein is CASSLGRLREPQHF.

The chain carries TRBV5-1 and TRBJ2-3; D is unclear. The CDR3 runs to 12 residues. The germline V gene encodes CDR1 SGHRS and CDR2 YFSETQ. The V end was cut by 1 base, the J end by 12 bases, with 12 bases between. The CDR3 DNA reads TGCGCCAGCAGCTTGCAGATATCAGTCCAGTATTTT. This sequence encodes CASSLQISVQYF.

The CDR3 DNA reads TGCAGTGCTACCCGGACAGAAAATAACCAGCCCCAGCATTTT. Protein sequence: CSATRTENNQPQHF. The genes are TRBV20-1 and TRBJ1-5; D is possibly TRBD1 (6 bases). Germline CDR1 is DFQATT and CDR2 is SNEGSKA (reference sequence). The length of the CDR3 is 14 residues. Trimming removed 4 bases at V and 7 bases at J, with 17 bases between.

In its sample, this clonotype was seen once. This chain links TRBV3-1 with TRBJ2-7, with a tentative D call TRBD2 (7 bases). The V end was cut by 4 bases, the J end by 3 bases, with 19 bases between. Germline CDR1 LGHDT, CDR2 YNNKEL (reference sequence). This CDR3 is built from 16 residues. The CDR3 spells CASSRRGGGQGYEQYF. CDR3 bases: TGTGCCAGCAGCCGCCGTGGGGGGGGCCAAGGCTACGAGCAGTACTTC.

The chain uses TRBV5-1 and TRBJ2-3, with D tentatively TRBD2 (6 bases). Germline V lookup: CDR1 SGHRS, CDR2 YFSETQ. The CDR3 spans 15 residues. The V end was cut by 2 bases, the J end by 3 bases, with 13 bases between. This CDR3 reads CASSLSGSRTDTQYF. For the CDR3, the DNA is TGCGCCAGCAGCTTATCCGGGAGTCGAACAGATACGCAGTATTTT.

V and J are TRBV2 and TRBJ2-3; TRBD1 agrees at 11 bases. The CDR3 runs 15 residues. Germline lookup yields CDR1 SNHLY and CDR2 FYNNEI. The J segment lost 4 bases and the V segment lost 8 bases, leaving 8 bases of the junction unmatched. The chain's CDR3 is CASYWRTGGADTQYF. The DNA for the CDR3 is TGTGCCAGCTACTGGCGGACAGGGGGCGCAGATACGCAGTATTTT.

This chain links TRBV11-2 with TRBJ2-7; the match to TRBD1 covers 7 bases. The CDR3 contains 16 residues. CDR1 and CDR2 (germline): SGHAT, FQNNGV. V dropped 2 bases and J dropped 7; count of bases not matched to a gene: 14. The CDR3 DNA reads as TGTGCCAGCAGCTTAACAGGGGCTAGCTCCTACAATGAGCAGTACTTC. Encoded protein: CASSLTGASSYNEQYF. Using reference TRBV11-2 and TRBJ2-7 for the parts outside the CDR3, the full variable domain is EAGVAQSPRYKIIEKRQSVAFWCNPISGHATLYWYQQILGQGPKLLIQFQNNGVVDDSQLPKDRFSAERLKGVDSTLKIQPAKLEDSAVYLCASSLTGASSYNEQYFGPGTRLTVT.

The V and J genes are TRBV12-3 or TRBV12-4 and TRBJ2-1; 14 positions match TRBD2. Germline trimming cut 6 bases from V and 12 bases from J; bases unmatched to any gene: 13. This CDR3 spans 16 amino acids. The DNA of the CDR3 is TGTGCCAGCAGCCCAAGGACTAGCGGGAGGAGTGATGGGCAGTTCTTC. Translating gives CASSPRTSGRSDGQFF.

This clonotype was recorded a few times. This sequence joins TRBV20-1 and TRBJ2-7, with 8 bases lining up with TRBD2. Losses at the gene ends were 1 base for V and 4 bases for J; bases not matched to a gene: 6. Germline CDR1 is DFQATT and CDR2 is SNEGSKA (reference sequence). The CDR3 totals 14 residues. As DNA, the CDR3 is TGCAGTGCTAGAGGGGCTAGCGGGTGGTACGAGCAGTACTTC. Translated: CSARGASGWYEQYF.

The chain has TRBV4-2 and TRBJ1-1, with D uncertain. CDR3 length: 14 amino acids. Germline V gene lookup returns CDR1 LGHNA and CDR2 YNFKEQ. V lost 0 bases to trimming and J lost 7 bases, with 12 bases between them. CDR3 DNA sequence: TGTGCCAGCAGCCAAGATTTAGAGGGATTTGAAGCTTTCTTT. Its translation: CASSQDLEGFEAFF.

Worth noting for this clonotype: Germline is not matched at one junction end, which may reflect a read error. V is TRBV5-1 and J is TRBJ2-1, with unresolved D. This CDR3 has 14 residues. The germline V gene encodes CDR1 SGHRS and CDR2 YFSETQ. The CDR3 reads CTSSLSGPHNEQFF. CDR3 nucleotide sequence: TGCACCAGCAGCTTGAGTGGGCCCCACAATGAGCAGTTCTTC.

CDR3 residues: CASRVYYEQYF. In DNA, the CDR3 is TGTGCCAGCAGGGTCTATTACGAGCAGTACTTC. The J gene is TRBJ2-7, the V gene TRBV25-1; D is unclear. V shed 6 bases and J shed 4 bases, with 7 bases lying between them. The CDR3 runs to 11 residues. The V gene's germline CDR1 is MGHDK and CDR2 SYGVNS.

The V call is TRBV6-5, the J call TRBJ2-1, with D perhaps TRBD1 or TRBD2 (5 bases each). V lost 2 bases and J 1 base, leaving 12 bases between the germline ends. Germline V gives CDR1 MNHEY, CDR2 SVGAGI. There are 16 residues in the CDR3. The CDR3 DNA is TGTGCCAGCAGTTACACTTGGGACGCTTCCTACAATGAGCAGTTCTTC. It codes for CASSYTWDASYNEQFF.